This T cell receptor beta chain was sequenced during a study of blood T cell repertoires in COVID-19. Whole-study context: Acute-phase and convalescent COVID-19 samples originated in the United States, Italy and Spain. PBMCs, B-cell-depleted T cells, or T cells provided the cDNA or gDNA that made up the material.

V was shortened by 3 bases and J by 8 bases, with 14 bases between the two germline ends. The germline CDR1 and CDR2 sequences are MNHEY and SVGAGI. The CDR3 runs 15 residues. Per the authors' pipeline: Estimation of nucleated cell counts relied on the amplification of reference gene primers. Produced via immunoSEQ multiplex PCR; TCRdb's table is partial and in-frame only. That table supplies the V and J calls and clone size; D and trimming were determined from the DNA. The repertoire holds approximately 320,000 clones, with almost 85% as singletons. The source of this sequence is a human donor in a cohort sampled during active COVID-19. Specimen: peripheral blood. This sequence joins TRBV6-5 and TRBJ1-6, with a weak D call TRBD1 (5 bases). CDR3 loop: CASSYWRGSHSPLHF. The DNA of the CDR3 is TGTGCCAGCAGTTATTGGAGGGGCAGTCATTCACCCCTCCACTTT.